The 13 T cell receptor beta chains reported below all come from one sample, sequenced in a study of beta chain features in type 1 diabetes. Expressed TCRB transcripts were sequenced, since all the RNA that had been isolated was reverse transcribed. The table came from immunoSEQ multiplex PCR; TCRdb's copy has only in-frame clones and leaves some out. Counted here are some 400,000 clones, less than 15% occurring once; the ten biggest clones make up 0.019%. The sequenced material came from naive CD4+ T cells from blood. These receptors were collected from a woman under 30 in good health.

V gene TRBV4-1 combines with J gene TRBJ2-5; 12 nucleotides match TRBD2. CDR1 is MGHRA, CDR2 YSYEKL, per germline. The J segment lost 2 bases and the V segment lost 1 base, leaving 11 bases of the junction unmatched. The CDR3 has 19 amino acids. The CDR3 spells CASSQVRLAGGPRQETQYF. The CDR3 bases are TGCGCCAGCAGCCAAGTTAGGCTAGCGGGAGGGCCTCGACAAGAGACCCAGTACTTC.

The chain carries TRBV30 and TRBJ2-1; D remains ambiguous. Looked up from germline, CDR1 is GTSNPN and CDR2 is SVGIG (reference sequence). V was cut by 0 bases and J by 6 bases, with 6 bases left in between. The CDR3 loop spans 12 amino acids. The CDR3 loop is CAWSVEFNEQFF. In DNA, the CDR3 is TGTGCCTGGAGTGTAGAGTTCAATGAGCAGTTCTTC.

This clone has only a few counts. The chain recombines TRBV27 with TRBJ1-4; perhaps TRBD1 as D (5 bases). CDR3 length equals 14 residues. Trimming left V 3 bases short and J 7 bases short, with 12 bases between. Per germline, CDR1 MNHEY and CDR2 SMNVEV (reference sequence). The CDR3 nucleotides are TGTGCCAGCAGTTTTCAGGGAATAGGTGAAAAACTGTTTTTT. Translation: CASSFQGIGEKLFF.

The chain uses TRBV6-5 and TRBJ1-2, with 7 bases identical to TRBD1. The V gene's germline CDR1 is MNHEY and CDR2 SVGAGI. After removal of 4 bases from V and 4 bases from J, the junction contained 9 bases not matched to a gene. The CDR3 extends over 15 amino acids. The DNA for the CDR3 is TGTGCCAGCAGTTTCCGATTGACAGGGACCTATGGCTACACCTTC. Translated: CASSFRLTGTYGYTF.

A few counts support this clone. The gene calls are TRBV30 and TRBJ2-1; TRBD1 agrees at 8 bases. The trim removed 4 bases at V and 3 bases at J, leaving 11 bases unmatched. The CDR3 sequence is 16 residues long. Germline lookup yields CDR1 GTSNPN and CDR2 SVGIG (reference sequence). The CDR3, as DNA: TGTGCCTGGAACGGACAGGGCCCCGGACACTACAATGAGCAGTTCTTC. Translating it yields CAWNGQGPGHYNEQFF.

This clone showed up just a few times. The genes are TRBV7-9 and TRBJ1-4; the D is unclear. Trimming removed 6 bases at V and 8 bases at J, with 10 bases between. The CDR3 is 12 amino acids. Germline-derived CDR1 and CDR2 are SEHNR and FQNEAQ (reference sequence). CDR3 residues: CASRRGREKLFF. The DNA for the CDR3 is TGTGCCAGCAGGCGAGGCCGGGAAAAACTGTTTTTT.

The chain uses TRBV2 and TRBJ1-1, with a weak D call TRBD1 (6 bases). V gave up 3 bases and J gave up 0 bases, with 17 bases separating them. Germline V CDR1 and CDR2: SNHLY, FYNNEI. The CDR3 is made up of 17 amino acids. Here the CDR3 DNA reads TGTGCCAGCAGTGATAACAGGGCGTCGGACATGAACACTGAAGCTTTCTTT. Translating it yields CASSDNRASDMNTEAFF.

This clone showed up just a few times. This rearrangement joins TRBV4-2 to TRBJ2-1, with D tentatively TRBD2 (6 bases). The CDR3 spans 17 residues. Deletions cut 1 base from V and 0 bases from J, with 13 bases between. Germline V CDR1 and CDR2: LGHNA, YNFKEQ. The CDR3 nucleotides read TGTGCCAGCAGCCAAGTTCTAGCGCCCGACTCCTACAATGAGCAGTTCTTC. Its translation is CASSQVLAPDSYNEQFF.

Only a few counts were recorded for this clone. The chain joins TRBV30 to TRBJ2-1, with D perhaps matching TRBD2 (5 bases). Trimming took off 3 bases at V and 4 bases at J, with 16 bases between the two ends. Per the germline V gene, CDR1 is GTSNPN and CDR2 is SVGIG (reference sequence). The length of the CDR3 is 15 residues. The CDR3 sequence is CAWSSLLVPYNEQFF. The CDR3, as DNA: TGTGCCTGGAGCTCCCTACTAGTGCCGTACAATGAGCAGTTCTTC.

The rearrangement uses TRBV4-1 and TRBJ1-1, with D unresolved. Germline CDR1 MGHRA, CDR2 YSYEKL. The ends were cut back, 0 bases at V and 4 bases at J, with 12 bases in the middle. The CDR3 length is 15 residues. The CDR3 DNA reads as TGCGCCAGCAGCCAAGATCCCCCGGTCGGCACTGAAGCTTTCTTT. Its translation is CASSQDPPVGTEAFF.

This clone turned up a few times. The V and J genes are TRBV29-1 and TRBJ2-1; 10 nucleotides line up with TRBD2. CDR3 size: 14 residues. Trimming cost V 6 bases and J 6 bases; bases outside gene matches: 8. Germline CDR1 reads SQVTM; CDR2 reads ANQGSEA. Here the CDR3 DNA reads TGCAGCGTCGGGAAGCGGGAGGGCCGCAATGAGCAGTTCTTC. As protein: CSVGKREGRNEQFF.

This CDR3 reads CASSPSDYDGTDTQYF. The CDR3 coding sequence is TGTGCCAGCAGTCCGTCAGACTACGATGGCACAGATACGCAGTATTTT. The genes are TRBV28 and TRBJ2-3, with a tentative D call TRBD2 (5 bases). Germline V gene lookup returns CDR1 MDHEN and CDR2 SYDVKM. V was cut by 5 bases and J by 1 base, with 16 bases left in between. The CDR3 contains 16 residues.

The chain recombines TRBV5-6 with TRBJ1-1; 7 nucleotides align to TRBD1. This CDR3 spans 14 amino acids. Germline trimming cut 2 bases from V and 6 bases from J; bases unmatched to any gene: 7. Germline-derived CDR1 and CDR2 are SGHDT and YYEEEE. CDR3 residues: CASSLLPRGAEAFF. For the CDR3, the DNA is TGTGCCAGCAGCTTACTCCCCAGGGGGGCTGAAGCTTTCTTT.